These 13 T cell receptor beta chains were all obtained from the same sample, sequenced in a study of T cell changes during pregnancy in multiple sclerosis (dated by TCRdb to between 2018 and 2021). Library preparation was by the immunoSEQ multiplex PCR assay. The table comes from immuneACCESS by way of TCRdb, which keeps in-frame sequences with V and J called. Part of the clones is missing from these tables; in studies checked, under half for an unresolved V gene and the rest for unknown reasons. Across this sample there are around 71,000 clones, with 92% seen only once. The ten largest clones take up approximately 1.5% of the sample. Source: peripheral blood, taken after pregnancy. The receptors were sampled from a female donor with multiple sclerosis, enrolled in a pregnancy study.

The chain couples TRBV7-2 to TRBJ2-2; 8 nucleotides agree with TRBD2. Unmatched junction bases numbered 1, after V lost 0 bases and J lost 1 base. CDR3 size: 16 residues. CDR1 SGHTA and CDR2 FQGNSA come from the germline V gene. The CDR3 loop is CASSLAGLGNTGELFF. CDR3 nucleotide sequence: TGTGCCAGCAGCTTAGCGGGACTAGGGAACACCGGGGAGCTGTTTTTT. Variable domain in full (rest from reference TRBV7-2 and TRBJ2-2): GAGVSQSPSNKVTEKGKDVELRCDPISGHTALYWYRQSLGQGLEFLIYFQGNSAPDKSGLPSDRFSAERTGGSVSTLTIQRTQQEDSAVYLCASSLAGLGNTGELFFGEGSRLTVL.

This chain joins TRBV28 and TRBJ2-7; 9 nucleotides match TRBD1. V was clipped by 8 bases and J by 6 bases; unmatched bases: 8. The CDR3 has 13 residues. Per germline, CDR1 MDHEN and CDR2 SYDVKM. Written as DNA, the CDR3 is TGTGCCAGCGCTCTGGGACAGGGACGCGAGCAGTACTTC. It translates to CASALGQGREQYF.

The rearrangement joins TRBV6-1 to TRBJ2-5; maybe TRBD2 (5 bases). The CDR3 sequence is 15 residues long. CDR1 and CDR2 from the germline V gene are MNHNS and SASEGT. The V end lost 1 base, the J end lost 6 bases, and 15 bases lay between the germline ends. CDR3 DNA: TGTGCCAGCAGTGAAGTGACGGCTAGCATTCAGACCCAGTACTTC. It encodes CASSEVTASIQTQYF.

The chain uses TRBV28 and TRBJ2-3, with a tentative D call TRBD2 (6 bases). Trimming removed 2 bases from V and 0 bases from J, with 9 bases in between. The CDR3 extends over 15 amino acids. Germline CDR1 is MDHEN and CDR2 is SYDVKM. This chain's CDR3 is CASSLAGTSTDTQYF. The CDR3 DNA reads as TGTGCCAGCAGTTTAGCGGGGACTAGCACAGATACGCAGTATTTT.

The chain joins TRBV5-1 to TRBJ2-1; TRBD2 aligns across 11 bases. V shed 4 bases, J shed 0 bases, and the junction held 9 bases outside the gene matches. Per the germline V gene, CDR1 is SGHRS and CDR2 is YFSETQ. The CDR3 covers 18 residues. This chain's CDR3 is CASSLGLAGKSSYNEQFF. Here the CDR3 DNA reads TGCGCCAGCAGCCTAGGACTAGCGGGCAAGAGCTCCTACAATGAGCAGTTCTTC. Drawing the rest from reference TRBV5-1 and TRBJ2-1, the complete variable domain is KAGVTQTPRYLIKTRGQQVTLSCSPISGHRSVSWYQQTPGQGLQFLFEYFSETQRNKGNFPGRFSGRQFSNSRSEMNVSTLELGDSALYLCASSLGLAGKSSYNEQFFGPGTRLTVL.

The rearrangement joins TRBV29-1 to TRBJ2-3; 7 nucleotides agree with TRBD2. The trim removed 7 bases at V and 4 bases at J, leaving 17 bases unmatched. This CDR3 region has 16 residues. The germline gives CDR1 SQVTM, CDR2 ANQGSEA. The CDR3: CSAKNGASGWADTQYF. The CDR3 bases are TGCAGCGCTAAAAACGGGGCTAGCGGTTGGGCAGATACGCAGTATTTT.

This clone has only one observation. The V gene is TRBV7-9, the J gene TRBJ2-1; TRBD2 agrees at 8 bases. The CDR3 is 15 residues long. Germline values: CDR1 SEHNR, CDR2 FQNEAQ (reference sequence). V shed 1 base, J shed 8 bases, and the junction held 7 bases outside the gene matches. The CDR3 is CASSLVPREVDEQFF. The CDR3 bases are TGTGCCAGCAGCTTAGTTCCGCGGGAGGTTGATGAGCAGTTCTTC.

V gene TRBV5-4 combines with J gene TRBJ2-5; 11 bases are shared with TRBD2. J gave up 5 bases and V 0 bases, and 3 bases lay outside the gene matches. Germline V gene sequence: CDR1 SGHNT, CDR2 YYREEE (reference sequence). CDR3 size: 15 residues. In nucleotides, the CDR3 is TGTGCCAGCAGCTTGGATAGCGGGAGGGCCGAGACCCAGTACTTC. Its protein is CASSLDSGRAETQYF.

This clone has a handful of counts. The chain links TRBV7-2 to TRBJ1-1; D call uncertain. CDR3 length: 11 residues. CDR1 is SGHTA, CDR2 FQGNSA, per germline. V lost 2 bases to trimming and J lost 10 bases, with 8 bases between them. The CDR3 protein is CASSLNYLAFF. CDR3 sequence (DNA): TGTGCCAGCAGCTTAAATTACTTAGCTTTCTTT.

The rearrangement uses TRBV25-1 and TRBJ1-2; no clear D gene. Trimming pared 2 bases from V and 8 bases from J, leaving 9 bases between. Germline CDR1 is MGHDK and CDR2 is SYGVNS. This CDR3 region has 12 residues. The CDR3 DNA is TGTGCCAGCAGTGAAGGGTTGCGGGGCTACACCTTC. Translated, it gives CASSEGLRGYTF.

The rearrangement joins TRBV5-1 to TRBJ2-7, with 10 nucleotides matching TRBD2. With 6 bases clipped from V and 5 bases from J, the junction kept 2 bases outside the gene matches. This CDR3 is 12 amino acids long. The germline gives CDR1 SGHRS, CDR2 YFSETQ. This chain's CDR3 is CASTGTSDEQYF. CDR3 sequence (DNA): TGCGCCAGCACAGGGACTAGCGACGAGCAGTACTTC.

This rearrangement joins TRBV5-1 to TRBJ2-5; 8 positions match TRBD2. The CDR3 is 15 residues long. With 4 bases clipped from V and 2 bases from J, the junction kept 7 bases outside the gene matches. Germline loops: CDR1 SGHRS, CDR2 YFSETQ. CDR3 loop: CASSPGLVGQETQYF. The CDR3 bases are TGCGCCAGCAGCCCGGGACTAGTTGGGCAAGAGACCCAGTACTTC.

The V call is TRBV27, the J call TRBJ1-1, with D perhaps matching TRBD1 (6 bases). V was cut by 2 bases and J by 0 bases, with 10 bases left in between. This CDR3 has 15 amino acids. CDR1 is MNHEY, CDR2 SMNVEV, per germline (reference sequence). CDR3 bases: TGTGCCAGCAGTTTACTGGACAGAGTGAACACTGAAGCTTTCTTT. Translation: CASSLLDRVNTEAFF.